The 6 T cell receptor beta chains below come from one sample, sequenced in a study of shared clonotypes between healthy human individuals. TCRdb keeps only in-frame clones here, not all; method: immunoSEQ multiplex PCR. Altogether around 350,000 clones are present, roughly 80% being singletons, with the ten largest covering 10%. The sequenced sample consisted of memory CD4+ T cells sorted from blood. Documented subset: CD45RA-negative fraction. The receptor set was obtained from a young man in good health.

The rearrangement links TRBV28 to TRBJ2-3; 7 bases fit TRBD2. The CDR3 is 17 amino acids. In germline, CDR1 is MDHEN, CDR2 SYDVKM. V lost 4 bases, J lost 3 bases, and 13 bases stayed unmatched. The CDR3 sequence: CASSSPLRGSSTDTQYF. The DNA of the CDR3 is TGTGCCAGCAGTTCCCCACTCCGCGGGAGTTCGACAGATACGCAGTATTTT.

Points on this clone: Different DNA sequences within this sample yield the same CDR3. The CDR3 coding sequence is TGTGCCAGCAGCTTAGGTACGGGGTCCTACGAGCAGTACTTC. It encodes CASSLGTGSYEQYF. The chain is built from TRBV7-7 and TRBJ2-7, with D perhaps TRBD2 (5 bases). Germline CDR1 reads SSHAT; CDR2 reads FNYEAQ (reference sequence). Trimming cost V 1 base and J 1 base, with 8 bases left between them. This CDR3 is 14 amino acids long.

This clone was picked up a small number of times. V and J are TRBV19 and TRBJ1-2; no definite D call. Germline CDR1 and CDR2: LNHDA and SQIVND (reference sequence). This CDR3 spans 13 amino acids. V was clipped by 4 bases and J by 4 bases, with 10 bases between them. The CDR3 sequence: CASSNGRLYGYTF. In DNA, the CDR3 is TGTGCCAGTAGTAACGGACGGCTCTATGGCTACACCTTC.

The V gene is TRBV28, the J gene TRBJ1-1; a weak D match, TRBD1 (5 bases). V was pared by 5 bases and J by 1 base, with 14 bases between. The CDR3 spans 15 residues. Per the germline V gene, CDR1 is MDHEN and CDR2 is SYDVKM. CDR3 nucleotides: TGTGCCAGCAGTCTACGAAGGACACGGAACACTGAAGCTTTCTTT. Translation gives CASSLRRTRNTEAFF.

This clone was counted a single time. The chain is built from TRBV5-6 and TRBJ1-4; D possibly corresponds to TRBD1 (6 bases). The CDR3 totals 14 residues. Germline V CDR1 and CDR2: SGHDT, YYEEEE. V lost 2 bases, J lost 11 bases, and 16 bases lay in between. CDR3: CASSLNREVVKLFF. CDR3 DNA sequence: TGTGCCAGCAGCTTAAACAGGGAGGTTGTTAAACTGTTTTTT.

The chain combines TRBV19 with TRBJ2-2; TRBD1 matches 10 bases. In germline, CDR1 is LNHDA, CDR2 SQIVND (reference sequence). The CDR3 has 19 amino acids. V shed 7 bases, J shed 3 bases, and the junction held 17 bases outside the gene matches. The CDR3 is CASTNPRGTGDSYTGELFF. The CDR3, as DNA: TGTGCCAGTACCAACCCCCGGGGGACAGGGGATTCGTACACCGGGGAGCTGTTTTTT.